Given below is one T cell receptor beta chain in context. This clonotype was detected many times. The antigen it binds to is not known. Base qualities are not recorded, but no much larger clone differs from it by a single base. The sample belongs to a study of T cells after yellow fever vaccination (dated by TCRdb to the late 2010s). Concerning the study at large: The SMART-Seq v4 Ultra Low Input RNA kit was used to prepare libraries from fractions with low cell numbers. Bulk PBMC replicates and cell subsets were isolated from blood drawn at multiple timepoints before and after both primary and secondary immunization. Two healthy male donors, one aged 18 to 29 and one aged 30 to 40 years, made up the cohort. To track T-cell clones before and after primary and booster YFV17D yellow fever vaccination, bulk TCR alpha and beta repertoires were sequenced longitudinally. General findings and caveats noted by the study authors: A small share of clonotypes occurred in both CD4 and CD8 compartments, likely arising from convergent recombination. The secondary T-cell response was found to be weaker but faster than the primary response, with a peak reached on day 5 rather than on day 15. After the booster, most of the clones that had expanded following primary vaccination were detected again (96% of CD4 and around nine tenths of CD8), which suggests that memory was broadly maintained. The study included only a couple of donors, which limits how far the findings can be generalized. Computational filtering was needed because FACS-sorted repertoires could contain abundant contaminating clonotypes from the bulk population.

TCR cDNA was made using 5'RACE template switching, a step that added a universal primer site and unique molecular identifiers. Priming for cDNA synthesis came from both the TCR alpha and TCR beta constant segments. Two PCR steps were used to amplify libraries, with sample barcodes and sequencing adapters being added in the second step. Libraries were sequenced on Illumina HiSeq 2500 (2x100 bp) or NovaSeq (2x150 bp). From the authors' description of their analysis: Demultiplexing of reads and collapsing into UMI consensus sequences were performed with MIGEC, and V(D)J alignment was carried out with MiXCR. Vaccine-responding clonotypes were defined with edgeR using replicate PBMC samples, requiring FDR below 0.01 and a log2 fold change above 5 up to day 15. Bulk clonotypes were assigned CD4 or CD8 identity according to which sequenced CD4 or CD8 repertoire held them at higher abundance. The public reads were reanalyzed by TCRdb: fastp trimming at Q25, MiXCR alignment, in-frame beta chains only. Rows with a matching CDR3 protein are joined into one entry that keeps the most common DNA and genes. TCRdb's processing, not the study's, gives the V and J calls here. Counted in this sample were hundreds of thousands of distinct CDR3 sequences; 12% of them appeared once. In total, the top ten clones hold 15% of the sample.

Taken from cysteine to phenylalanine, the CDR3 has 16 residues. Of all the DNA, just the CDR3 is kept, 48 bases in frame from base 1. Trimming removed 2 bases from V and 6 bases from J; the gene matches leave 9 bases unexplained. The germline V gene specifies KGHSH as CDR1 and LQKENI as CDR2. In the paper's terms, the treatment or condition label means: live attenuated yellow fever vaccine strain. At each blood-draw timepoint, two biological replicates of bulk PBMCs were obtained. PBMCs were isolated from peripheral blood using a standard Ficoll-Paque protocol. TriZol was used to extract RNA from bulk PBMCs, CD4 and CD8 fractions, and dextramer-positive and dextramer-negative fractions.

The chain is encoded by TRBV18 joined to TRBJ2-1, and 8 bases in between align with TRBD2. The sequences come from PBMCs, collected on the day of the yellow fever booster vaccination. The clonotype comes from a man aged 25-45 years who received the YFV17D yellow fever vaccine. At the DNA level, the sequence is TGTGCCAGCTCACCATACGGGGGGGCGACGTCCAATGAGCAGTTCTTC. This gives the protein CASSPYGGATSNEQFF.